The source of this T cell receptor (beta chain) is a study of response to subunit inactivated influenza vaccine. V shed 1 base and J shed 3 bases, with 6 bases lying between them. Germline CDR1 reads KGHSH; CDR2 reads LQKENI. The length of the CDR3 is 14 residues. This clonotype was counted ten times or more. Each CDR3 protein gets one entry after TCRdb re-called the RT-PCR reads with MiXCR. The top ten hold 9.5% to 12% of the sample, which has 500,000 to 600,000 distinct CDR3 sequences, over 9% seen once. A further study also used this sample, focusing on T cells expressing NK-cell markers. From that paper: The cDNA for TCR beta came from 5'RACE template switching with UMIs. It was from sorted CD3+CD56+NKG2C+, CD3+CD56+NKG2C- and CD3+CD56-NKG2C+ T cells that TCR beta repertoires came. In several experiments, sorting was restricted to alpha-beta TCR T cells by an anti-gamma-delta TCR antibody. These clonotypes additionally ranked first within the CD3+CD56-NKG2C+ fraction of several donors.

This sequence was found in a man aged 50 or older who received an inactivated influenza vaccine. V and J are TRBV18 and TRBJ2-2; unclear D gene. This sample comprised PBMCs from blood, obtained on the day of vaccination. CDR3 amino acids: CASSPRPYTGELFF. CDR3 bases: TGTGCCAGCTCACCACGTCCATACACCGGGGAGCTGTTTTTT.